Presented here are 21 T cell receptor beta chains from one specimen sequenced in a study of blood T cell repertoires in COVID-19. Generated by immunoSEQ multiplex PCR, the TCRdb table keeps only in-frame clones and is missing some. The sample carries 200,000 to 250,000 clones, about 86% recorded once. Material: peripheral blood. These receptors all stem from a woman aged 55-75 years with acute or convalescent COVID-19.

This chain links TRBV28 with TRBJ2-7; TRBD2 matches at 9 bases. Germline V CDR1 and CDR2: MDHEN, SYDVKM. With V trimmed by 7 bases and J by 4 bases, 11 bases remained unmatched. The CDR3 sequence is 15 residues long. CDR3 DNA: TGTGCCAGCAAGGGGGCTAGCGGGACCGAGTACGAGCAGTACTTC. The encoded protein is CASKGASGTEYEQYF.

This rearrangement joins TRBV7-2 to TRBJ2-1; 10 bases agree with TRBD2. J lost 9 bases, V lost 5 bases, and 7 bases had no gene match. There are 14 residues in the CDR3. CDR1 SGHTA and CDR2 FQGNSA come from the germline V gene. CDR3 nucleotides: TGTGCCAGCAGCCCAAGCGGGGGGGCCGGTGAGCAGTTCTTC. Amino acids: CASSPSGGAGEQFF.

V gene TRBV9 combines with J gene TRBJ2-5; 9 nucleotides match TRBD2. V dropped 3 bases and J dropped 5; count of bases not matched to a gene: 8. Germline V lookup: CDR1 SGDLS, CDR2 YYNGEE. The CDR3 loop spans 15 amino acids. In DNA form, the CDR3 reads TGTGCCAGCAGCGCCGCGGGGGGGCTTAAGGAGACCCAGTACTTC. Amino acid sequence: CASSAAGGLKETQYF.

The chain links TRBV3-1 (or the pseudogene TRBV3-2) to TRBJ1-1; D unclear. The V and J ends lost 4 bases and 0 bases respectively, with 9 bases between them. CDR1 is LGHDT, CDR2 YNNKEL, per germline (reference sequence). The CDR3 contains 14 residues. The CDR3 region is CASSLAAMNTEAFF. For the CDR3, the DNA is TGTGCCAGCAGCCTAGCCGCGATGAACACTGAAGCTTTCTTT.

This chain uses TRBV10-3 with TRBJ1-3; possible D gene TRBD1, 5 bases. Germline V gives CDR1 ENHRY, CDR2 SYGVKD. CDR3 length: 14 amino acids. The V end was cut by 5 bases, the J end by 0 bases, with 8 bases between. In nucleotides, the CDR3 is TGTGCCATCAGTCCCGACAGCTCTGGAAACACCATATATTTT. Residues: CAISPDSSGNTIYF.

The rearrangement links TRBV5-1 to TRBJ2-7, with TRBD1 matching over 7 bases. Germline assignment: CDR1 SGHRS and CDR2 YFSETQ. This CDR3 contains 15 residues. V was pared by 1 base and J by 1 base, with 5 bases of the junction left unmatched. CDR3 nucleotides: TGCGCCAGCAGCTTGCTTCCGGGACAGTCCTACGAGCAGTACTTC. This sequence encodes CASSLLPGQSYEQYF.

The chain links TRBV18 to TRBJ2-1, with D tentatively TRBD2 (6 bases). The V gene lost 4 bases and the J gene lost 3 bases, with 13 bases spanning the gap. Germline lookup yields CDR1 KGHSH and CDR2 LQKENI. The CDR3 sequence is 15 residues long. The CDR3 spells CASSLRDWNYNEQFF. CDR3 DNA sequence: TGTGCCAGCTCACTCCGGGACTGGAACTACAATGAGCAGTTCTTC. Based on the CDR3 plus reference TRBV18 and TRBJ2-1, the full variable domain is NAGVMQNPRHLVRRRGQEARLRCSPMKGHSHVYWYRQLPEEGLKFMVYLQKENIIDESGMPKERFSAEFPKEGPSILRIQQVVRGDSAAYFCASSLRDWNYNEQFFGPGTRLTVL.

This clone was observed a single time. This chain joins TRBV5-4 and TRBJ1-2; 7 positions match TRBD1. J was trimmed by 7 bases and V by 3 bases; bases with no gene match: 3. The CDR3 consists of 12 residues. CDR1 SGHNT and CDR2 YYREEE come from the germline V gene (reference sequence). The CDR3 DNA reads TGTGCCAGCAGCTCGACAGGGTTTGGCTACACCTTC. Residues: CASSSTGFGYTF.

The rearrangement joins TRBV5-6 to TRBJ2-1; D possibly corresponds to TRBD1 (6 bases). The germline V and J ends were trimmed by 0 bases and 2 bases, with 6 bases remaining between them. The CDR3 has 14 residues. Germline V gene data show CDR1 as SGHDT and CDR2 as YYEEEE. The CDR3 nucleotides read TGTGCCAGCAGCTTGGGGACAGCCTACAATGAGCAGTTCTTC. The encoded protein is CASSLGTAYNEQFF.

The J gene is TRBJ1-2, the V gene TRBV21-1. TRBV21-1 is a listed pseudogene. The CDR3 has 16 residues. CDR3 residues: CASSKSKGLINYGYTF. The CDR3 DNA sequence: TGTGCCAGCAGCAAATCCAAAGGACTCATTAACTATGGCTACACCTTC.

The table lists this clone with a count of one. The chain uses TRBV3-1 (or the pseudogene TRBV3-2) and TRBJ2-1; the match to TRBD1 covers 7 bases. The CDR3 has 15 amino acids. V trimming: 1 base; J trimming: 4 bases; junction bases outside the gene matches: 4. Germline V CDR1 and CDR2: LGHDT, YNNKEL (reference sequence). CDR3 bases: TGTGCCAGCAGCCAAGCCCCGGGACAGTACAATGAGCAGTTCTTC. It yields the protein CASSQAPGQYNEQFF.

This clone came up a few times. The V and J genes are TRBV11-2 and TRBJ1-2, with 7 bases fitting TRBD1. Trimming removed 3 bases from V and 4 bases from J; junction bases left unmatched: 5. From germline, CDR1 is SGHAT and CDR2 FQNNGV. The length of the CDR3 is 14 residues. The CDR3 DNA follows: TGTGCCAGCAGCTTGGGACAGCTTAGCTATGGCTACACCTTC. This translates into CASSLGQLSYGYTF.

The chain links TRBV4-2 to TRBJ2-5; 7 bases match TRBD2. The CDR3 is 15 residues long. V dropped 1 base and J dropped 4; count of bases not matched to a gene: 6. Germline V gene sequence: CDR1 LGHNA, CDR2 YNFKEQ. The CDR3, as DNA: TGTGCCAGCAGCCAAGTGGGTTCGGGGGGAGAGACCCAGTACTTC. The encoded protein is CASSQVGSGGETQYF.

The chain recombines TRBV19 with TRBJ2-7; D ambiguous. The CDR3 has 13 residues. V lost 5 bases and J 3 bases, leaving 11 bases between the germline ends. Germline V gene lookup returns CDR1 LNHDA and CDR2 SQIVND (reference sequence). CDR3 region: CASSVGPGYEQYF. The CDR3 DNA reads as TGTGCCAGTAGTGTAGGGCCAGGCTACGAGCAGTACTTC.

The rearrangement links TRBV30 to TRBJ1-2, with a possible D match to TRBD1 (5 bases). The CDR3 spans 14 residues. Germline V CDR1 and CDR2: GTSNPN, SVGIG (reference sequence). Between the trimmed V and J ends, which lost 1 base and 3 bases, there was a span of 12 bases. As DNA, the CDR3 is TGTGCCTGGAGTGAAGGGGTAGCTTACTATGGCTACACCTTC. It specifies CAWSEGVAYYGYTF.

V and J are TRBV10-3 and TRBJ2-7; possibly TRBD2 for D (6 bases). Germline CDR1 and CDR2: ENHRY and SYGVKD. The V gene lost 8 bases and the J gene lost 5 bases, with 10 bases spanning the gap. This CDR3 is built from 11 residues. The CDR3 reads CAIGGNNEQYF. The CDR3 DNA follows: TGTGCCATCGGGGGGAACAACGAGCAGTACTTC.

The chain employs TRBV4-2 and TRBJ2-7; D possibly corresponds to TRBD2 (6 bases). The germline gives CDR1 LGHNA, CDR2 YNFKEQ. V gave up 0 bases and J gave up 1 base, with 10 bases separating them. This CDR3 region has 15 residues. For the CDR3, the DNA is TGTGCCAGCAGCCAAGATATACTAGCTTCCTACGAGCAGTACTTC. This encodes CASSQDILASYEQYF.

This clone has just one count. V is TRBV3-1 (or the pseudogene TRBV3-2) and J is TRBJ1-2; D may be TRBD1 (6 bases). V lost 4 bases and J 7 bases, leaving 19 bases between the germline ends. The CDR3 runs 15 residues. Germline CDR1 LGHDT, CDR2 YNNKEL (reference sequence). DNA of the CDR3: TGTGCCAGCAGCCCCGGGGGGGGGCGAACGATTGGCTACACCTTC. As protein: CASSPGGGRTIGYTF.

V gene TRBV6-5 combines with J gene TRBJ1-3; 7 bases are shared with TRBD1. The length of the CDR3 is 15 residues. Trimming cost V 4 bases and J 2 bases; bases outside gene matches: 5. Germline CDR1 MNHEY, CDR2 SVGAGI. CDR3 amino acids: CASSLTTGAGNTIYF. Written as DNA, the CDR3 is TGTGCCAGCAGTTTGACAACAGGGGCTGGAAACACCATATATTTT.

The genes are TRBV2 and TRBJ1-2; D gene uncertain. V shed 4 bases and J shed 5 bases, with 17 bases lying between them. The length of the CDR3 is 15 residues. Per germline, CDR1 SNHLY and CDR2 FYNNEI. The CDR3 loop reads CASSVAPPPHYGYTF. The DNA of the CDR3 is TGTGCCAGCAGTGTCGCGCCACCGCCCCATTATGGCTACACCTTC.

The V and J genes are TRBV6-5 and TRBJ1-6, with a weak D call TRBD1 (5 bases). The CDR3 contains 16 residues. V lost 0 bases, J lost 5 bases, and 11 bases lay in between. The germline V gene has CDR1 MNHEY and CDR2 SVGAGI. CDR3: CASSYSTTANNSPLHF. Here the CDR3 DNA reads TGTGCCAGCAGTTACTCGACGACAGCTAATAATTCACCCCTCCACTTT.